The clone carrying this TCR beta chain was detected only a few times. What it binds is unknown. These data belong to a study of CD8+ T cells in alopecia areata. Broader study findings: In scalp samples, resident alphabeta T cells of normal skin are also sequenced. Elevated clonality characterized lesional scalp relative to normal scalp, particularly in alopecia totalis/universalis.

Extracted from the samples, RNA was reverse transcribed into cDNA to serve as the sequencing template. Data came from immunoSEQ multiplex PCR; TCRdb stores just in-frame clones and leaves some out. In the table there are a few hundred thousand clones, 65% to 70% of which are singletons. V lost 3 bases, J lost 4 bases, and 5 bases stayed unmatched. The CDR3 totals 14 residues. The germline gives CDR1 SQVTM, CDR2 ANQGSEA. The chain links TRBV29-1 to TRBJ2-2, with 7 bases fitting TRBD2. The origin of this receptor is a human donor with alopecia areata. Sequences were derived from CD4+ T cells sorted from blood, sampled at week 0. CDR3 residues: CSVEAGRGTGELFF. CDR3 sequence (DNA): TGCAGCGTTGAGGCAGGGAGGGGCACCGGGGAGCTGTTTTTT.